This T cell receptor beta chain was observed in a study of blood T cell repertoires in COVID-19. In the study overall: Collection of acute and convalescent COVID-19 samples took place in the United States, Italy and Spain. The analysed material was cDNA or gDNA that came from T cells, B-cell-depleted T cells, or PBMCs.

Authors' methods: Nucleated cell number was recorded as an estimate derived from reference gene primer amplification. TCRdb's table, derived via immunoSEQ multiplex PCR, lists solely in-frame clones and lacks some. That table gives V, J and clone size, and the DNA gave D and trimming. The table has about 200,000 clones, around nine tenths seen once. The sample consisted of peripheral blood. The TCR originated in a man aged 60 to 69 with acute or convalescent COVID-19.

The CDR3: CASSPRQGLYTDTQYF. The DNA for the CDR3 is TGTGCCAGCAGCCCGCGACAGGGGCTGTACACAGATACGCAGTATTTT. The V call is TRBV7-7, the J call TRBJ2-3; TRBD1 agrees at 8 bases. The CDR3 has 16 residues. Per germline, CDR1 SSHAT and CDR2 FNYEAQ (reference sequence). With V trimmed by 5 bases and J by 2 bases, 9 bases remained unmatched. Full variable domain (rest looked up from reference TRBV7-7 and TRBJ2-3): GAGVSQSPRYKVTKRGQDVTLRCDPISSHATLYWYQQALGQGPEFLTYFNYEAQPDKSGLPSDRFSAERPEGSISTLTIQRTEQRDSAMYRCASSPRQGLYTDTQYFGPGTRLTVL.